The 10 T cell receptor beta chains reported below all come from one sample, sequenced in a study of blood T cell repertoires in COVID-19. TCRdb's table, derived via immunoSEQ multiplex PCR, lists solely in-frame clones and lacks some. Of over 200,000 clones detected, about nine tenths appear once; the ten largest clones hold roughly 2.5%. Sequencing was done on a sample of peripheral blood. The receptors come from a woman aged 60-75 years with acute or convalescent COVID-19.

The chain is built from TRBV7-2 and TRBJ2-7, with 7 bases fitting TRBD1. The trim removed 3 bases at V and 2 bases at J, leaving 7 bases unmatched. Germline assignment: CDR1 SGHTA and CDR2 FQGNSA. CDR3 size: 15 residues. The DNA of the CDR3 is TGTGCCAGCAGCTTCACCTCGACAGGGACCTACGAGCAGTACTTC. This encodes CASSFTSTGTYEQYF.

This clone was seen a few times. This sequence joins TRBV28 and TRBJ2-2; 8 bases agree with TRBD2. The CDR3 sequence is 16 residues long. Germline V lookup: CDR1 MDHEN, CDR2 SYDVKM. V gave up 5 bases and J gave up 2 bases; unmatched junction bases: 7. CDR3 loop: CASSPRLAPNTGELFF. The DNA for the CDR3 is TGTGCCAGCAGTCCCAGACTAGCGCCTAACACCGGGGAGCTGTTTTTT.

The CDR3 bases are TGTGCCAGCTCCCAAGACAGGAACACTGAAGCTTTCTTT. Protein product: CASSQDRNTEAFF. V and J are TRBV18 and TRBJ1-1; D perhaps matches TRBD1 (5 bases). The V end lost 6 bases, the J end lost 1 base, and 9 bases lay between the germline ends. Germline CDR1 is KGHSH and CDR2 is LQKENI. The CDR3 has 13 amino acids. Complete variable domain (other parts from reference TRBV18 and TRBJ1-1): NAGVMQNPRHLVRRRGQEARLRCSPMKGHSHVYWYRQLPEEGLKFMVYLQKENIIDESGMPKERFSAEFPKEGPSILRIQQVVRGDSAAYFCASSQDRNTEAFFGQGTRLTVV.

V is TRBV4-3 and J is TRBJ2-2; TRBD2 might be the D (5 bases). The CDR3 spans 17 residues. The germline V and J ends were trimmed by 4 bases and 4 bases, with 19 bases remaining between them. Germline loops: CDR1 LGHNA, CDR2 YSLEER. The CDR3 spells CASSPTTRGISTGELFF. The CDR3 bases are TGCGCCAGCAGCCCGACGACCCGGGGTATTAGCACCGGGGAGCTGTTTTTT.

The chain combines TRBV28 with TRBJ1-4; 8 nucleotides line up with TRBD1. This CDR3 comprises 15 residues. The V and J ends lost 6 bases and 7 bases, in that order; junction bases with no gene match: 10. The germline V gene has CDR1 MDHEN and CDR2 SYDVKM. The CDR3 DNA follows: TGTGCCAGCAGCGCCGGACAGGGACGGAGTGAAAAACTGTTTTTT. Translating it yields CASSAGQGRSEKLFF.

J is TRBJ2-2 and V is TRBV7-2; 8 positions agree with TRBD1. Trimming cost V 3 bases and J 5 bases; bases outside gene matches: 5. This CDR3 spans 15 amino acids. Germline-derived CDR1 and CDR2 are SGHTA and FQGNSA. CDR3 bases: TGTGCCAGCAGCTTCGACAGGGGAAGGACCGGGGAGCTGTTTTTT. Encoded protein: CASSFDRGRTGELFF.

This clone was recorded once. At the DNA level, this CDR3 is encoded by other sequences in the same sample as well. The chain combines TRBV11-2 with TRBJ2-2, with 8 bases that match TRBD2. The ends lost 3 bases at V and 1 base at J; junction bases unmatched: 1. The CDR3 extends over 15 amino acids. Germline V gene sequence: CDR1 SGHAT, CDR2 FQNNGV. The CDR3 region is CASSFTSGNTGELFF. The CDR3 DNA is TGTGCCAGCAGCTTCACTAGCGGGAACACCGGGGAGCTGTTTTTT.

This clone has just a few counts. This chain uses TRBV30 with TRBJ2-7, with D possibly matching TRBD1 (5 bases). Germline CDR1 is GTSNPN and CDR2 is SVGIG (reference sequence). The ends were cut back, 4 bases at V and 3 bases at J, with 13 bases in the middle. The CDR3 sequence is 13 residues long. CDR3 DNA: TGTGCCTGGAAAAGCAATCAGGGCTACGAGCAGTACTTC. Amino acid sequence: CAWKSNQGYEQYF.

This chain joins TRBV2 and TRBJ1-1; 9 bases agree with TRBD1. CDR1 and CDR2 (germline): SNHLY, FYNNEI. The V and J ends lost 2 bases and 8 bases, in that order; junction bases with no gene match: 6. CDR3 length equals 14 residues. The CDR3 sequence: CASSEWTGASEAFF. Written as DNA, the CDR3 is TGTGCCAGCAGTGAATGGACAGGGGCGTCGGAAGCTTTCTTT.

The chain uses TRBV27 and TRBJ2-1, with 9 positions matching TRBD2. V shed 2 bases, J shed 3 bases, and the junction held 2 bases outside the gene matches. The germline CDR1 and CDR2 sequences are MNHEY and SMNVEV (reference sequence). The CDR3 contains 15 residues. CDR3 protein: CASSLLAGFYNEQFF. The CDR3 nucleotides read TGTGCCAGCAGTTTACTAGCGGGGTTCTACAATGAGCAGTTCTTC.